What follows is one T cell receptor (beta chain) and its context. Antigen: not known. This entry comes from a study of OX40 agonist ivuxolimab in advanced cancers. CDR1 and CDR2 from the germline V gene are SNHLY and FYNNEI. Trimming removed 4 bases from V and 4 bases from J; junction bases left unmatched: 5. The CDR3 has 16 amino acids. Study findings and constraints: Certain nonresponders likewise exhibited a low normalized T-cell clonal expansion.

This table comes from immunoSEQ multiplex PCR, and its TCRdb copy is limited to in-frame clones, with some not included. Among fewer than 70,000 clones, under 90% were seen once, and the ten largest hold around 2.1%. This sequence joins TRBV2 and TRBJ2-2; 11 positions match TRBD1. Sequencing was performed on CD4+ or CD8+ T cells sorted from blood, taken in a trial of the OX40 agonist ivuxolimab. The sequence derives from an adult with an advanced solid tumor such as melanoma, head and neck, liver or kidney cancer. CDR3: CASSAGDRGSTGELFF. The CDR3 bases are TGTGCCAGCAGTGCCGGGGACAGGGGGAGCACCGGGGAGCTGTTTTTT.